The T cell receptor (beta chain) described here comes from a study of shared clonotypes between healthy human individuals. Remarks on this clone: Antigen: not known. The sample holds other DNA sequences that translate to the same CDR3.

Deep was the level used in running the assay. Assay: immunoSEQ multiplex PCR; the TCRdb copy retains only in-frame clones and omits some. The data hold about 2,500,000 clones, with approximately 92% observed a single time. CDR3 length equals 13 residues. Between the trimmed V and J ends, which lost 2 bases and 3 bases, there was a span of 8 bases. Per germline, CDR1 SGHAT and CDR2 FQNNGV. Findings and limits, study-wide: In this cohort, only blood was sampled, and tissue repertoires likely differ.

All participating donors were Caucasian adults from Nashville, Tennessee. V gene TRBV11-2 combines with J gene TRBJ2-7; the D gene is possibly TRBD1 (6 bases). Sequenced material: naive CD4+ T cells sorted from blood. The subset: CD45RA+ positively selected. This sequence originates from a man aged 18-30 years in good health. The CDR3 nucleotides are TGTGCCAGCAGCTTAACAGGGCTCTACGAGCAGTACTTC. Translation: CASSLTGLYEQYF.